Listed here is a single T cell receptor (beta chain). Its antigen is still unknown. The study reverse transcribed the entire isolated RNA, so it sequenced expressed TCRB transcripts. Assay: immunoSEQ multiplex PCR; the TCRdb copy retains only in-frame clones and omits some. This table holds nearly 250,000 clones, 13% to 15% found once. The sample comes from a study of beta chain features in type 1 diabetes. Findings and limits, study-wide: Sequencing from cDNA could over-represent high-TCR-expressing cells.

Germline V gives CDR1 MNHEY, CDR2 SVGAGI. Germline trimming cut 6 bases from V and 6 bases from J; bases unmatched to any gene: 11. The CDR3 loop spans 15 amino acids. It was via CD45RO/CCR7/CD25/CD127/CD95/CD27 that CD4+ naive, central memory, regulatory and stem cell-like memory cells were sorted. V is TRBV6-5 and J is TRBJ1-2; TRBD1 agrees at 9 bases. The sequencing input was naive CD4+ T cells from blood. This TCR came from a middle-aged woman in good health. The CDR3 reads CASSPPGQGKDGYTF. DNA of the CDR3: TGTGCCAGCAGCCCACCGGGACAGGGTAAAGATGGCTACACCTTC.